This entry describes one T cell receptor (beta chain). The V gene's germline CDR1 is SGHDN and CDR2 FVKESK. The ends lost 0 bases at V and 5 bases at J; junction bases unmatched: 4. The CDR3 length is 15 residues. The data were obtained in a study of blood T cell repertoires in COVID-19. Study-wide context: The United States, Italy and Spain supplied acute and convalescent COVID-19 samples. In each case, the material was cDNA or gDNA derived from T cells, B-cell-depleted T cells, or PBMCs.

Clones were sequenced by immunoSEQ multiplex PCR, and TCRdb holds only the in-frame ones, with some missing. The sample has fewer than 200,000 clones; approximately 85% are singletons. The sample was peripheral blood. The receptor was derived from a middle-aged man who had recovered from COVID-19. The chain couples TRBV14 to TRBJ2-7, with 10 bases matching TRBD2. The CDR3 region is CASSQELAGVNEQYF. The DNA for the CDR3 is TGTGCCAGCAGCCAAGAGCTAGCGGGAGTAAACGAGCAGTACTTC.